The 12 T cell receptor beta chains below were found in one sample sequenced in a study of T cell changes during pregnancy in multiple sclerosis. The method was immunoSEQ multiplex PCR; TCRdb's version includes in-frame clones alone and lacks a portion of them. The table records some 77,000 clones, under 95% of them present only once. The material sequenced was peripheral blood, taken after pregnancy. The receptors shown here come from a female donor in good health, enrolled as a control in a pregnancy study.

This sequence joins TRBV15 and TRBJ2-1, with D possibly being TRBD1 (6 bases). The CDR3 spans 14 residues. The germline CDR1 and CDR2 sequences are LNHNV and YYDKDF (reference sequence). V was pared by 1 base and J by 7 bases, with 11 bases between. CDR3 residues: CATSRVWGPNEQFF. The CDR3 DNA reads TGTGCCACCAGCAGAGTTTGGGGGCCGAATGAGCAGTTCTTC.

This clone was found once. The CDR3 DNA is TGTGCCAGCAGTGGGACAGGGGGTGGGGACACTGAAGCTTTCTTT. This translates into CASSGTGGGDTEAFF. The chain is built from TRBV25-1 and TRBJ1-1; the match to TRBD1 covers 10 bases. This CDR3 is built from 15 residues. Trimming removed 4 bases from V and 3 bases from J; junction bases left unmatched: 5. Germline CDR1 MGHDK, CDR2 SYGVNS.

The rearrangement uses TRBV10-3 and TRBJ2-1, with a weak D call TRBD1 (5 bases). This CDR3 comprises 13 residues. The V and J ends lost 10 bases and 8 bases respectively, with 18 bases between them. Germline CDR1 and CDR2: ENHRY and SYGVKD. CDR3 residues: CATREQGLDEQFF. CDR3 nucleotides: TGTGCCACTAGAGAGCAGGGATTGGATGAGCAGTTCTTC.

CDR3 bases: TGCGCCAGCAGCCAAGGGCAGGGTGGGGAGCAGTACTTC. Translated, it gives CASSQGQGGEQYF. The chain recombines TRBV4-1 with TRBJ2-7; D may be TRBD1 (5 bases). The CDR3 sequence is 13 residues long. Per germline, CDR1 MGHRA and CDR2 YSYEKL. V lost 1 base and J lost 7, with 11 bases in between.

This clone was found once. This rearrangement joins TRBV9 to TRBJ2-1; 7 bases are a match to TRBD2. The trim removed 4 bases at V and 6 bases at J, leaving 13 bases unmatched. Germline-derived CDR1 and CDR2 are SGDLS and YYNGEE. The CDR3 spans 16 residues. CDR3 amino acids: CASSFGGGLLTNEQFF. In nucleotides, the CDR3 is TGTGCCAGCAGCTTTGGGGGGGGACTGCTAACCAATGAGCAGTTCTTC. Drawing the rest from reference TRBV9 and TRBJ2-1, the complete variable domain is DSGVTQTPKHLITATGQRVTLRCSPRSGDLSVYWYQQSLDQGLQFLIQYYNGEERAKGNILERFSAQQFPDLHSELNLSSLELGDSALYFCASSFGGGLLTNEQFFGPGTRLTVL.

The DNA of the CDR3 is TGTGCCAGCAGTTTCTCGCCGGGACTAGGAATCTACGAGCAGTACTTC. Translated, it gives CASSFSPGLGIYEQYF. The chain joins TRBV27 to TRBJ2-7, with 8 bases identical to TRBD2. The V segment lost 3 bases and the J segment 3 bases; nucleotides outside the gene matches: 10. The CDR3 covers 16 residues. Germline CDR1 is MNHEY and CDR2 is SMNVEV (reference sequence).

V is TRBV6-5 and J is TRBJ1-4; no clear D gene. In germline, CDR1 is MNHEY, CDR2 SVGAGI. The V gene lost 0 bases and the J gene lost 5 bases, with 7 bases spanning the gap. The CDR3 has 14 residues. Written as DNA, the CDR3 is TGTGCCAGCAGTTACTCGAACGGGAATGAAAAACTGTTTTTT. Translating gives CASSYSNGNEKLFF.

This clone was recorded once. The V call is TRBV18, the J call TRBJ2-7; D unresolved. Germline CDR1 reads KGHSH; CDR2 reads LQKENI. With 6 bases removed from V and 4 bases from J, the gap between germline ends came to 16 bases. The CDR3 has 14 amino acids. CDR3 sequence: CASSTSGLVYEQYF. CDR3 in DNA: TGTGCCAGCTCTACCTCCGGGTTGGTATACGAGCAGTACTTC.

The chain couples TRBV15 to TRBJ2-2; a weak D match, TRBD2 (6 bases). The germline CDR1 and CDR2 sequences are LNHNV and YYDKDF (reference sequence). V lost 2 bases to trimming and J lost 6 bases, with 13 bases between them. The CDR3 extends over 15 amino acids. CDR3: CATSRKRGFSGELFF. The CDR3 nucleotides are TGTGCCACCAGCAGAAAACGGGGGTTTTCCGGGGAGCTGTTTTTT. The entire variable domain, with the rest obtained from reference TRBV15 and TRBJ2-2, is as follows: DAMVIQNPRYQVTQFGKPVTLSCSQTLNHNVMYWYQQKSSQAPKLLFHYYDKDFNNEADTPDNFQSRRPNTSFCFLDIRSPGLGDTAMYLCATSRKRGFSGELFFGEGSRLTVL.

The chain recombines TRBV10-2 with TRBJ2-7; TRBD1 matches at 8 bases. V gave up 6 bases and J gave up 1 base; unmatched junction bases: 5. The CDR3 sequence is 14 residues long. Germline assignment: CDR1 WSHSY and CDR2 SAAADI. The chain's CDR3 is CASSSTGASYEQYF. The CDR3 nucleotides read TGCGCCAGCAGCTCGACAGGGGCATCCTACGAGCAGTACTTC.

The chain uses TRBV4-3 and TRBJ2-1; no reliable D call. Deletions cut 4 bases from V and 2 bases from J, with 12 bases between. The CDR3 length is 15 residues. Germline V CDR1 and CDR2: LGHNA, YSLEER. CDR3 sequence reads: CASSRTSLPYNEQFF. The CDR3 region has the DNA TGCGCCAGCAGCCGAACCTCACTTCCCTACAATGAGCAGTTCTTC.

The chain is built from TRBV20-1 and TRBJ2-7; D gene unclear. The CDR3 spans 11 residues. In germline, CDR1 is DFQATT, CDR2 SNEGSKA (reference sequence). V lost 5 bases and J 0 bases, leaving 5 bases between the germline ends. The CDR3 loop reads CSAHNSYEQYF. In DNA, the CDR3 is TGCAGTGCTCACAACTCCTACGAGCAGTACTTC.